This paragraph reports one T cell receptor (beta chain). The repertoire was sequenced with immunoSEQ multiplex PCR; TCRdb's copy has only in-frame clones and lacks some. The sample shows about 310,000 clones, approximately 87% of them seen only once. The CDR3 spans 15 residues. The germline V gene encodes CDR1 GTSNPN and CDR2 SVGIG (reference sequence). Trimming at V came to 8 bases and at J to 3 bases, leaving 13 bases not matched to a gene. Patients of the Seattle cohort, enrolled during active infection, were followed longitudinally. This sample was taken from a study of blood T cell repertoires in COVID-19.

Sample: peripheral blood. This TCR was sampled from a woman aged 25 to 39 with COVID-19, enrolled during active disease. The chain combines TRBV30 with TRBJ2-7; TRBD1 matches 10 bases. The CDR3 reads CAGLLSGTGDYEQYF. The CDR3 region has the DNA TGTGCCGGGCTCCTCTCCGGGACAGGGGACTACGAGCAGTACTTC.